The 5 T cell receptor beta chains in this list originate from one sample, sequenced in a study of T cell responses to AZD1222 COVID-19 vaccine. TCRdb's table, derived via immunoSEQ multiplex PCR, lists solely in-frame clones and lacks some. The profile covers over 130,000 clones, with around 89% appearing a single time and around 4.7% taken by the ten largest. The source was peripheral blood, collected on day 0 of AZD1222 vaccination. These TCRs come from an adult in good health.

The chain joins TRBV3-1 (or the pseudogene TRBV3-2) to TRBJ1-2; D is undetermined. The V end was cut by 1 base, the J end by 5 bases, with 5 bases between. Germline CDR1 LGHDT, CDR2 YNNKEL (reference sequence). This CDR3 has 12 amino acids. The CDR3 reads CASSQARYGYTF. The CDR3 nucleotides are TGTGCCAGCAGCCAAGCCCGGTATGGCTACACCTTC.

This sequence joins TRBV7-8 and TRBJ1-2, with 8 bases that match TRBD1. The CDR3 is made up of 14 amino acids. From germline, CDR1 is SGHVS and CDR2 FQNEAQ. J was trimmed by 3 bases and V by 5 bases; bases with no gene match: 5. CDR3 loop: CASSRNRGDYGYTF. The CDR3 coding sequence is TGTGCCAGCAGCCGCAACAGGGGGGACTATGGCTACACCTTC.

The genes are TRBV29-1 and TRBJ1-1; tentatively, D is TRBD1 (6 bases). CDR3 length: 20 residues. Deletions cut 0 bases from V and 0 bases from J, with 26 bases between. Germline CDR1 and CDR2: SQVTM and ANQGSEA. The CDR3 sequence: CSVEELGGATRPNMNTEAFF. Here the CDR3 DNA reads TGCAGCGTTGAAGAGTTAGGGGGGGCGACTCGTCCAAATATGAACACTGAAGCTTTCTTT. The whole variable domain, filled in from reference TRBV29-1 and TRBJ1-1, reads SAVISQKPSRDICQRGTSLTIQCQVDSQVTMMFWYRQQPGQSLTLIATANQGSEATYESGFVIDKFPISRPNLTFSTLTVSNMSPEDSSIYLCSVEELGGATRPNMNTEAFFGQGTRLTVV.

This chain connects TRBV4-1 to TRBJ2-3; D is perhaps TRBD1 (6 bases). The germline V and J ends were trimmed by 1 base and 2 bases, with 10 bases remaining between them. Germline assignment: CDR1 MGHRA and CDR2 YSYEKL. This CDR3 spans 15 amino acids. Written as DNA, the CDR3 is TGCGCCAGCAGCCAAGTTGGGACACCCACAGATACGCAGTATTTT. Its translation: CASSQVGTPTDTQYF.

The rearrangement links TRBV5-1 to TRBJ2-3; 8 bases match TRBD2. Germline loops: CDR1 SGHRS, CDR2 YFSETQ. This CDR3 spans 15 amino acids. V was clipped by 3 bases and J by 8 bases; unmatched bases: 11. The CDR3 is CASSSGTGGRTTQYF. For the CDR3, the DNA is TGCGCCAGCAGCTCGGGGACGGGGGGGCGGACTACGCAGTATTTT.